One T cell receptor (beta chain) is described in this entry. Repertoires were generated with immunoSEQ multiplex PCR, while TCRdb's copy carries only in-frame clones and drops some. The table shows hundreds of thousands of clones, with approximately 86% occurring only once. This specimen belongs to a study of blood T cell repertoires in COVID-19. CDR1 SGHTS and CDR2 YDEGEE come from the germline V gene. This CDR3 has 15 amino acids. V was pared by 4 bases and J by 2 bases, with 5 bases of the junction left unmatched. The TCR was taken from a woman aged 55 to 70 who had recovered from COVID-19. The genes are TRBV5-8 and TRBJ2-3; 9 nucleotides line up with TRBD2. The sample taken for sequencing was PBMCs or T cells enriched from blood (not recorded which). CDR3 sequence: CASSTRLAATDTQYF. The CDR3, as DNA: TGTGCCAGCAGCACAAGACTAGCGGCCACAGATACGCAGTATTTT.